Sequencing of this T cell receptor (beta chain) was carried out in a study of shared clonotypes between healthy human individuals. The study's findings and limits: The small donor group covered limited genetic and exposure diversity. Though the depth was large, rarefaction showed that sorted-subset sequencing was incomplete. Generally, naive subsets came out with larger estimated richness than memory subsets.

Splitting of each subset's genomic DNA was done evenly across several immunoSEQ plates. Libraries were prepared by immunoSEQ multiplex PCR; TCRdb keeps only in-frame clonotypes and omits some of them. The table has around 120,000 clones, approximately 65% seen once; the top ten hold around 24%. This clone was detected ten times or more. Its specificity is unknown. V was cut by 5 bases and J by 4 bases, with 14 bases left in between. The CDR3 has 15 amino acids. CDR1 is MNHNS and CDR2 is SASEGT in the germline V gene. The chain links TRBV6-1 to TRBJ1-4; TRBD1 might be the D (5 bases). The TCR was taken from a woman in her twenties or thirties in good health. Source material: memory CD8+ T cells sorted from blood. The subset is: CD45RO+ cells pooled with CCR7-negative TemRA cells. DNA for the CDR3: TGTGCCAGCAGTCCTTACAGGTCGAATAATGAAAAACTGTTTTTT. This encodes CASSPYRSNNEKLFF.